These T cell receptor beta chains were read from a single sample in a study of identical twins. MiXCR, run by TCRdb on the 5' RACE reads, gives a single entry per CDR3 protein. Among 500,000 to 550,000 distinct CDR3 sequences listed, around 24% were seen once. Separately, the same data were catalogued under a study of yellow fever vaccine responses in identical twins.

The sequenced sample was CD4+ T cells sorted from blood. The receptors originated from a woman in her late teens or twenties in good health. CDR3s include the opening cysteine and the closing phenylalanine or tryptophan. D genes are given only for firm matches. Size values are once, few and many counts, or a class for expanded clones, and some rows have none.

size | J | V | D | CDR3 | DNA
few | TRBJ2-3 | TRBV7-9 | - | CASSSEDTQYF | TGTGCCAGCAGCTCTGAAGATACGCAGTATTTT
- | TRBJ1-3 | TRBV6-1 | - | CAVYWGAGNTIYF | TGTGCCGTATACTGGGGAGCTGGAAACACCATATATTTT
- | TRBJ2-1 | TRBV20-1 | TRBD2 | CSAVSASGRSGEQFF | TGCAGTGCTGTTTCGGCTAGCGGGAGGTCTGGTGAGCAGTTCTTC
- | TRBJ2-7 | TRBV20-1 | TRBD2 | CSARPLAGVTEQYF | TGCAGTGCTAGACCGCTAGCGGGAGTAACCGAGCAGTACTTC
- | TRBJ2-7 | TRBV4-1 | - | CASSQDRVRPDEQYF | TGCGCCAGCAGCCAAGATCGGGTCAGGCCTGACGAGCAGTACTTC
few | TRBJ1-1 | TRBV13 | - | CASSPHPTVEAFF | TGTGCCAGCAGCCCACACCCGACAGTTGAGGCTTTCTTT
few | TRBJ2-5 | TRBV20-1 | TRBD2 | CSARQYGGGETQYF | TGCAGTGCCCGACAATATGGGGGAGGGGAGACCCAGTACTTC
- | TRBJ1-1 | TRBV2 | - | CASSDVGQSNTEAFF | TGTGCCAGCAGTGATGTTGGACAGTCGAACACTGAAGCTTTCTTT
few | TRBJ2-1 | TRBV5-1 | - | CASSPAEYNEQFF | TGCGCCAGCAGCCCGGCGGAGTACAATGAGCAGTTCTTC
- | TRBJ2-3 | TRBV5-1 | - | CASSLGGEWDTQYF | TGCGCCAGCAGCTTGGGCGGGGAATGGGATACGCAGTATTTT
- | TRBJ2-2 | TRBV12-3/TRBV12-4 | - | CASSFRVGTNTGELFF | TGTGCCAGCAGTTTCCGGGTCGGGACGAACACCGGGGAGCTGTTTTTT
few | TRBJ2-6 | TRBV4-1 | - | CASSQEGPQVSGANVLTF | TGCGCCAGCAGCCAAGAAGGGCCACAGGTCTCTGGGGCCAACGTCCTGACTTTC
few | TRBJ2-3 | TRBV5-1 | - | CASSLLTGSSTDTQYF | TGCGCCAGCAGCCTGCTTACTGGGTCTAGCACAGATACGCAGTATTTT
- | TRBJ2-7 | TRBV7-2 | TRBD2 | CASSFQPSGSIYEQYF | TGTGCCAGCAGCTTTCAACCTAGCGGGAGTATCTACGAGCAGTACTTC
- | TRBJ2-1 | TRBV9 | TRBD2 | CASSVDLAGTYNEQFF | TGTGCCAGCAGCGTAGATCTAGCGGGAACCTACAATGAGCAGTTCTTC